The next 21 T cell receptor beta chains were all read from a single sample in a study of early T cells in non-severe SARS-CoV-2 infection. Each CDR3 protein gets one entry after TCRdb re-called the 5' RACE reads with MiXCR. The sample shows roughly 69,000 distinct CDR3 sequences, 9% to 10% of them seen only once. The sample in question was whole blood, obtained at baseline. The receptor set was obtained from an adult who was a healthcare worker with PCR-confirmed SARS-CoV-2 infection or an uninfected control (not recorded which).

This clonotype has ten or more counts. V gene TRBV15 combines with J gene TRBJ2-3; no firm D call. The V and J ends lost 0 bases and 2 bases respectively, with 15 bases between them. Germline V gives CDR1 LNHNV, CDR2 YYDKDF (reference sequence). This CDR3 has 17 amino acids. DNA for the CDR3: TGTGCCACCAGCAGAGATCTTCGGGTCCAAAACACAGATACGCAGTATTTT. This gives the protein CATSRDLRVQNTDTQYF.

The chain joins TRBV6-1 to TRBJ1-1; 8 nucleotides agree with TRBD1. The CDR3 runs to 14 residues. CDR1 is MNHNS and CDR2 is SASEGT in the germline V gene. With 6 bases clipped from V and 7 bases from J, the junction kept 10 bases outside the gene matches. CDR3 loop: CASSRTTGEGEAFF. In DNA, the CDR3 is TGTGCCAGCAGCAGGACGACAGGGGAAGGTGAAGCTTTCTTT.

The chain uses TRBV5-1 and TRBJ2-2, with D uncertain. This CDR3 region has 13 residues. The germline CDR1 and CDR2 sequences are SGHRS and YFSETQ. Trimming cost V 2 bases and J 3 bases, with 5 bases left between them. Written as DNA, the CDR3 is TGCGCCAGCAGCTTTCAGTACACCGGGGAGCTGTTTTTT. It encodes CASSFQYTGELFF.

The chain links TRBV12-3 or TRBV12-4 to TRBJ1-1; TRBD1 matches 8 bases. This CDR3 contains 15 residues. J was trimmed by 2 bases and V by 5 bases; bases with no gene match: 7. CDR3 residues: CASSRQGTPNTEAFF. Written as DNA, the CDR3 is TGTGCCAGCAGTCGACAGGGGACACCAAACACTGAAGCTTTCTTT.

This clonotype has at least ten counts. The CDR3 bases are TGTGCCAGCAGCGTCGACTGGGGGAGCTACAATGAGCAGTTCTTC. Protein sequence: CASSVDWGSYNEQFF. V and J are TRBV11-1 and TRBJ2-1; D is possibly TRBD1 or TRBD2 (5 bases each). Between the trimmed V and J ends, which lost 5 bases and 3 bases, there was a span of 14 bases. The V gene's germline CDR1 is SGHAT and CDR2 FQDESV (reference sequence). CDR3 length: 15 residues.

This clonotype was seen only a few times. The chain carries TRBV6-6 and TRBJ1-2; TRBD1 matches at 7 bases. Germline V CDR1 and CDR2: MNHNY, SVGAGI (reference sequence). V lost 0 bases and J lost 0; bases outside the gene matches: 4. The CDR3 is 16 residues long. DNA of the CDR3: TGTGCCAGCAGTTACTCAGGGACAGTTACTAACTATGGCTACACCTTC. Residues: CASSYSGTVTNYGYTF.

The genes are TRBV19 and TRBJ1-5, with D possibly being TRBD1 (5 bases). Germline V lookup: CDR1 LNHDA, CDR2 SQIVND (reference sequence). The V end was cut by 1 base, the J end by 4 bases, with 8 bases between. The CDR3 is 14 amino acids. The CDR3: CASSIVGVNQPQHF. The CDR3 coding sequence is TGTGCCAGTAGTATAGTGGGGGTTAATCAGCCCCAGCATTTT.

The chain has TRBV3-1 and TRBJ1-1, with 7 nucleotides matching TRBD1. V was pared by 4 bases and J by 1 base, with 3 bases of the junction left unmatched. This CDR3 spans 14 amino acids. Germline lookup yields CDR1 LGHDT and CDR2 YNNKEL (reference sequence). The CDR3 loop is CASSPGQRNTEAFF. CDR3 DNA sequence: TGTGCCAGCAGCCCGGGACAGCGGAACACTGAAGCTTTCTTT.

This clonotype is a singleton in its sample. The chain links TRBV28 to TRBJ2-7; D perhaps matches TRBD1 (5 bases). The CDR3 is 15 amino acids. CDR1 and CDR2 (germline): MDHEN, SYDVKM. Trimming shortened V by 5 bases and J by 1 base, and 15 bases separated the two germline ends. The CDR3 region is CASSPTDPTSYEQYF. CDR3 sequence (DNA): TGTGCCAGCAGTCCGACAGATCCTACTTCCTACGAGCAGTACTTC.

V is TRBV11-2 and J is TRBJ2-1; D gene unclear. The CDR3 length is 14 residues. V gave up 8 bases and J gave up 0 bases, with 11 bases separating them. Looked up from germline, CDR1 is SGHAT and CDR2 is FQNNGV. In DNA, the CDR3 is TGTGCCAGCGGGCAGAGTAGCTCCTACAATGAGCAGTTCTTC. It translates to CASGQSSSYNEQFF.

This clonotype was recorded at least ten times. V gene TRBV6-2 or TRBV6-3 combines with J gene TRBJ1-2; possibly TRBD1 for D (6 bases). Between the trimmed V and J ends, which lost 6 bases and 5 bases, there was a span of 19 bases. The V gene's germline CDR1 is MNHEY and CDR2 SVGEGT. The CDR3 length is 15 residues. The chain's CDR3 is CASSPRQETGYGYTF. The CDR3 DNA reads as TGTGCCAGCAGCCCAAGACAGGAGACGGGGTATGGCTACACCTTC.

In this sample, this clonotype turned up many times. V gene TRBV5-1 combines with J gene TRBJ1-2; D perhaps matches TRBD1 (6 bases). CDR1 is SGHRS, CDR2 YFSETQ, per germline. The CDR3 spans 18 residues. V gave up 0 bases and J gave up 0 bases, with 18 bases separating them. The CDR3 nucleotides read TGCGCCAGCAGCTTGGCTTTCGGACAGCCCTTTTCTAACTATGGCTACACCTTC. This encodes CASSLAFGQPFSNYGYTF.

This clonotype was seen at least ten times. The J gene is TRBJ2-5, the V gene TRBV20-1, with 11 bases that match TRBD2. The length of the CDR3 is 14 residues. In germline, CDR1 is DFQATT, CDR2 SNEGSKA (reference sequence). With V trimmed by 6 bases and J by 3 bases, 6 bases remained unmatched. CDR3 in amino acids: CSAVKLAGEETQYF. CDR3 DNA: TGCAGTGCCGTTAAACTAGCGGGGGAAGAGACCCAGTACTTC.

The chain is built from TRBV2 and TRBJ2-5; D may match TRBD1 or TRBD2 (5 bases each). Germline V lookup: CDR1 SNHLY, CDR2 FYNNEI. The CDR3 sequence is 13 residues long. Deletions cut 4 bases from V and 3 bases from J, with 9 bases between. This CDR3 reads CASSVGTKETQYF. CDR3 bases: TGTGCCAGCAGTGTAGGGACCAAAGAGACCCAGTACTTC.

This clonotype appeared a few times. This chain connects TRBV28 to TRBJ2-5; tentative D call: TRBD2 (6 bases). Germline CDR1 MDHEN, CDR2 SYDVKM. This CDR3 contains 11 residues. V lost 5 bases and J lost 9, with 10 bases in between. The CDR3, as DNA: TGTGCCAGCAGTATGACTAGAGCCCAGTACTTC. Its translation is CASSMTRAQYF. Variable domain in full (rest from reference TRBV28 and TRBJ2-5): DVKVTQSSRYLVKRTGEKVFLECVQDMDHENMFWYRQDPGLGLRLIYFSYDVKMKEKGDIPEGYSVSREKKERFSLILESASTNQTSMYLCASSMTRAQYFGPGTRLLVL.

V is TRBV6-6 and J is TRBJ2-7; possibly TRBD2 for D (6 bases). CDR1 MNHNY and CDR2 SVGAGI come from the germline V gene (reference sequence). The CDR3 loop spans 15 amino acids. Trimming removed 4 bases at V and 2 bases at J, with 15 bases between. The CDR3, as DNA: TGTGCCAGCAGTTCCCAACTAGCTTTAACCTACGAGCAGTACTTC. Amino acid sequence: CASSSQLALTYEQYF.

This clonotype was counted at least ten times. V is TRBV5-4 and J is TRBJ2-3; TRBD2 matches at 13 bases. The length of the CDR3 is 16 residues. Trimming took 4 bases from V and 3 from J; bases not matched to a gene: 5. Germline CDR1 and CDR2: SGHNT and YYREEE (reference sequence). DNA of the CDR3: TGTGCCAGCAGCCCCAGGACTAGCGGGAGAACAGATACGCAGTATTTT. It is translated as CASSPRTSGRTDTQYF.

The chain carries TRBV11-2 and TRBJ1-1; D unresolved. Germline loops: CDR1 SGHAT, CDR2 FQNNGV. The CDR3 length is 13 residues. Trimming took 1 base from V and 6 from J, leaving 9 bases between them. CDR3 region: CASSLGPLPEAFF. The CDR3 DNA reads TGTGCCAGCAGCTTAGGGCCGTTACCTGAAGCTTTCTTT.

This clonotype appeared a few times. This chain uses TRBV28 with TRBJ2-5, with no clear D. V lost 6 bases to trimming and J lost 7 bases, with 15 bases between them. The CDR3 is made up of 13 amino acids. In germline, CDR1 is MDHEN, CDR2 SYDVKM. The CDR3 nucleotides read TGTGCCAGCAGCCGGGTCGGTGCAGGGACCCAGTACTTC. This translates into CASSRVGAGTQYF.

As regards this clonotype: This may be a read error: a much more frequent sequence differs by one nucleotide. In nucleotides, the CDR3 is TGTGCCAGCAGTGAAATCGCGGTGGCGTACGAGCAGTACTTC. Amino acid sequence: CASSEIAVAYEQYF. V usage is TRBV2 and J usage is TRBJ2-7; D unclear. The CDR3 contains 14 residues. The germline V gene has CDR1 SNHLY and CDR2 FYNNEI. V was trimmed by 2 bases and J by 4 bases, leaving 12 bases between them.

This chain joins TRBV27 and TRBJ2-3, with 11 positions matching TRBD2. There are 13 residues in the CDR3. Germline V gives CDR1 MNHEY, CDR2 SMNVEV (reference sequence). CDR3 bases: TGTGGCTCGAGGACTAGCGGGCAAGATACGCAGTATTTT. It yields the protein CGSRTSGQDTQYF.